This TCR beta chain was sequenced for a study of shared clonotypes between healthy human individuals. Study-level points and caveats: It was anticipated that sequencing depth would influence how many clonotypes donors shared.

Concerning this clone itself: What it binds is unknown. The same CDR3 is also encoded by other DNA sequences in this sample.

V lost 2 bases and J lost 1, with 6 bases in between. The CDR3 runs to 13 residues. Germline V gene data show CDR1 as SGHRS and CDR2 as YFSETQ. It was across several immunoSEQ plates that each subset's genomic DNA was evenly split. Assay: immunoSEQ multiplex PCR; the TCRdb copy retains only in-frame clones and omits some. The sample lists roughly 2,000,000 clones; roughly 95% were seen once. Naivety among CD8 cells was defined by CD45RO negativity and positive CCR7 selection, thereby excluding terminally differentiated effector memory CD45RA+ cells. The receptor comes from a man between 18 and 29 years old in good health. Specimen: naive CD8+ T cells sorted from blood. The chain uses TRBV5-1 and TRBJ1-1, with a tentative D call TRBD1 (5 bases). The CDR3 DNA sequence: TGCGCCAGCAGCTTTACAGGGAACACTGAAGCTTTCTTT. Residues: CASSFTGNTEAFF.